This TCR beta chain was obtained from a study of cytomegalovirus exposure and HLA in healthy donors. Study-wide context: Earlier findings included roughly 120 million unique TCR beta sequences obtained from about 170 million T cells.

Study-level findings and limits: Later on, analysis showed that most CMV-associated TCR beta chains appeared to be HLA-restricted.

The PCR contained 60 Vbeta and 13 Jbeta primers. Assay used: immunoSEQ multiplex PCR; TCRdb lists only in-frame clones, some missing. The sample shows about 60,000 clones, approximately 87% of them seen only once. Concerning this clone: As yet, its antigen is unknown.

Germline CDR1 is SGHRS and CDR2 is YFSETQ. The CDR3 extends over 12 amino acids. With 0 bases removed from V and 5 bases from J, the gap between germline ends came to 6 bases. The receptor was derived from a man aged 18 to 30 in good health and CMV-seronegative. This chain connects TRBV5-1 to TRBJ2-7, with D possibly TRBD2 on 5 matching bases. Sequenced sample: PBMCs. The CDR3 loop reads CASSLVGDEQYF. CDR3 sequence (DNA): TGCGCCAGCAGCTTGGTGGGAGACGAGCAGTACTTC.